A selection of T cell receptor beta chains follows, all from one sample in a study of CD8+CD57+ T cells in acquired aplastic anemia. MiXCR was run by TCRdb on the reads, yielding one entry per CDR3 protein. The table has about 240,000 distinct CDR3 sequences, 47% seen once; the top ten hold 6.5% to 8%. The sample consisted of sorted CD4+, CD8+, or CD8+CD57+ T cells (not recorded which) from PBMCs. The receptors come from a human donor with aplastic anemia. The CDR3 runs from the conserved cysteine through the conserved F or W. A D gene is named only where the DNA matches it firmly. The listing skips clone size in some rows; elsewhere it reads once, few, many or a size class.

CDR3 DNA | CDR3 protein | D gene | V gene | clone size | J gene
TGTGCCAGCGGCAACCTAGCACAGGACTACGAGCAGTACTTC | CASGNLAQDYEQYF | . | TRBV11-3 | few | TRBJ2-7
TGTGCCAGCAGCGCCGAGTTCTCTTCGTCCTACGAGCAGTACTTC | CASSAEFSSSYEQYF | . | TRBV7-8 | many | TRBJ2-7
TGTGCCAGTAGTACCCACCTGGACAGAAACTATGGCTACACCTTC | CASSTHLDRNYGYTF | . | TRBV19 | . | TRBJ1-2
TGTGCCAGCAGCCTCGGGAGGGGGTTTTCCAATGAGCAGTTCTTC | CASSLGRGFSNEQFF | TRBD2 | TRBV7-6 | . | TRBJ2-1
TGTGCCAGCACCGGAAACGTTCCAGGGTTGACTGAAGCTTTCTTT | CASTGNVPGLTEAFF | . | TRBV2 | . | TRBJ1-1
TGCAGCGTGGGAGGGCCGCCCAATGAGCAGTTCTTC | CSVGGPPNEQFF | TRBD2 | TRBV29-1 | few | TRBJ2-1
TGTGCCAGCAACACGGGGATACCCACAGATACGCAGTATTTT | CASNTGIPTDTQYF | . | TRBV5-4 | . | TRBJ2-3
TGCGCCAGCAGCCAAGTCAGTTCCATGGGTCTGCCCAATCAGCCCCAGCATTTT | CASSQVSSMGLPNQPQHF | . | TRBV4-1 | . | TRBJ1-5
TGTGCCAGCAGCTCTAATACCGCCGGGGAGCTGTTTTTT | CASSSNTAGELFF | . | TRBV7-9 | . | TRBJ2-2
TGTGCCACGCAAGCGGGGGCGAGCACTGAAGCTTTCTTC | CATQAGASTEAFF | . | TRBV24-1 | once | TRBJ1-1
TGTGCCAGCAGCGCCGACCGGGGGACAGGAAACACCATATATTTT | CASSADRGTGNTIYF | . | TRBV9 | many | TRBJ1-3
TGTGCCAGCAGCACCCACCGGGACCCAAAGAGCACTGAAGCTTTCTTT | CASSTHRDPKSTEAFF | . | TRBV7-8 | many | TRBJ1-1
TGCAGTGCTTGGGAGGGGGCTGACATTCAGTACTTC | CSAWEGADIQYF | . | TRBV20-1 | . | TRBJ2-4
TGTGCCAGCAGCTTGACGAGGGGAGGGACCTACGAGCAGTACTTC | CASSLTRGGTYEQYF | TRBD2 | TRBV5-5 | many | TRBJ2-7
TGTGCCAGCAGTGACCCCTCGACAGGGAACACTGAAGCTTTCTTT | CASSDPSTGNTEAFF | . | TRBV25-1 | . | TRBJ1-1
TGTGCCAGCAGTTCCTTGGGGGCAGGACTAAGCTCCTACGAGCAGTACTTC | CASSSLGAGLSSYEQYF | . | TRBV27 | . | TRBJ2-7
TGTGCCAGCAGTGACGGGACACTTTGGCAGTACTTC | CASSDGTLWQYF | . | TRBV25-1 | few | TRBJ2-7
TGCAGTGCCAAGGACAGGATCTCCTACGAGCAGTACTTC | CSAKDRISYEQYF | TRBD1 | TRBV20-1 | . | TRBJ2-7
TGTGCCAGCAGTTACCCGAACAAATTGGAGACCCAGTACTTC | CASSYPNKLETQYF | . | TRBV6-2/TRBV6-3 | many | TRBJ2-5
TGTGCCAGCAGTCTTACTTTGGGGGGACTGTTTTTT | CASSLTLGGLFF | . | TRBV9 | . | TRBJ1-4
TGTGCCAGCAGCTTGTGGAGGGCCACTGAAGCTTTCTTT | CASSLWRATEAFF | . | TRBV5-8 | . | TRBJ1-1
TGTGCTTGGAGCCCCACCGAGTACAATGAGCAGTTCTTC | CAWSPTEYNEQFF | . | TRBV30 | few | TRBJ2-1
TGTGCCAGCAGTTTGCGGGGTTCCTACGGGCAGTACTTC | CASSLRGSYGQYF | . | TRBV4-2 | few | TRBJ2-7
TGTGCCAGCAGTGCTGACAGATCGAACACCGGGGAGCTGTTTTTT | CASSADRSNTGELFF | . | TRBV25-1 | once | TRBJ2-2
TGTGCCAGCAGTCGGGACTCCCGGACAGATACGCAGTATTTT | CASSRDSRTDTQYF | . | TRBV10-3 | . | TRBJ2-3
TGTGCCAGCAGCTTACAAGCCGTAGTAGGCAAAAACATTCAGTACTTC | CASSLQAVVGKNIQYF | . | TRBV11-1 | . | TRBJ2-4
TGTGCCACCAGTGAGACAATCCCGGGACAGGGCCCTTATAGCAATCAGCCCCAGCATTTT | CATSETIPGQGPYSNQPQHF | TRBD1 | TRBV24-1 | many | TRBJ1-5
TGTGCCAGCTCCTATGACAGGCCTACTAATGAAAAACTGTTTTTT | CASSYDRPTNEKLFF | . | TRBV18 | . | TRBJ1-4
TGTGCCAGCAGTGCTATCGGGACGGCCTTTCAGCCCCAGCATTTT | CASSAIGTAFQPQHF | . | TRBV6-6 | few | TRBJ1-5
TGTGCCAGCAGTGTCACAGGGCGCTCCTACGAGCAGTACTTC | CASSVTGRSYEQYF | . | TRBV10-3 | . | TRBJ2-7
TGTGCCACGGCGGGAACCTCTTGGGAGCAGTACTTC | CATAGTSWEQYF | . | TRBV10-3 | once | TRBJ2-7
TGTGCCAGCAGCCCGCTAGCGGGGAGCGATCAGCCCCAGCATTTT | CASSPLAGSDQPQHF | . | TRBV7-9 | once | TRBJ1-5
TGTGCCAGCAGCTTGTTTAGCGAAAAACTGTTTTTT | CASSLFSEKLFF | . | TRBV7-9 | . | TRBJ1-4
TGTGCCAGCAGTGAAAGGGAAGGACAGGGACACAAAAAACCCCAAGAGACCCAGTACTTC | CASSEREGQGHKKPQETQYF | TRBD1 | TRBV25-1 | many | TRBJ2-5
TGTGCCATCAGTGGCACCCGCCAGGCCGCTGATTCACCCCTCCACTTT | CAISGTRQAADSPLHF | . | TRBV10-3 | . | TRBJ1-6
TGTGCCACCAGTGATTCTCCAGGCTACGAGCAGTACTTC | CATSDSPGYEQYF | . | TRBV24-1 | many | TRBJ2-7
TGTGCCAGTAGTATAGTCGGAGGGGGAGGTCAGCCCCAGCATTTT | CASSIVGGGGQPQHF | . | TRBV19 | . | TRBJ1-5
TGTGCCAGCAGTTATCGCACAGGGCCTGGAAACACCATATATTTT | CASSYRTGPGNTIYF | . | TRBV6-4 | many | TRBJ1-3
TGTGCCAGCAGCTCACCTCGACTAGTCAATGAGCAGTTCTTC | CASSSPRLVNEQFF | . | TRBV7-3 | . | TRBJ2-1
TGTGCCAGCATGAAAGCGAAAGAGACCCAGTACTTC | CASMKAKETQYF | . | TRBV2 | . | TRBJ2-5